The 19 T cell receptor beta chains below all came from one sample that was sequenced in a study of cytomegalovirus exposure and HLA in healthy donors. PCR was performed using 60 Vbeta and 13 Jbeta primers. The data were produced by immunoSEQ multiplex PCR, yet TCRdb's version contains in-frame clones alone and is incomplete. The sample has fewer than 200,000 clones, around 80% seen once; the top ten hold around 4.4%. Sequencing was done on a sample of PBMCs. These receptors all come from a woman in her fifties or sixties in good health and CMV-seropositive.

The genes are TRBV5-1 and TRBJ2-3; TRBD1 matches at 11 bases. The V and J ends lost 5 bases and 6 bases, in that order; junction bases with no gene match: 11. Germline V gene lookup returns CDR1 SGHRS and CDR2 YFSETQ. The CDR3 loop spans 16 amino acids. The CDR3 is CASRESGTGGPDTQYF. CDR3 bases: TGCGCCAGCAGGGAATCTGGGACAGGGGGGCCCGATACGCAGTATTTT.

This clone has just a few counts. The DNA of the CDR3 is TGCGCCACCAGAAATCAGGGACAGGGGCACCAAGAGACCCAGTACTTC. Amino acids: CATRNQGQGHQETQYF. This chain links TRBV5-1 with TRBJ2-5, with 10 bases matching TRBD1. Losses at the gene ends were 9 bases for V and 0 bases for J; bases not matched to a gene: 11. This CDR3 has 16 amino acids. CDR1 and CDR2 from the germline V gene are SGHRS and YFSETQ.

J is TRBJ2-5 and V is TRBV19, with 11 bases identical to TRBD2. The CDR3 loop spans 18 amino acids. CDR1 is LNHDA and CDR2 is SQIVND in the germline V gene (reference sequence). Trimming cost V 4 bases and J 4 bases; bases outside gene matches: 14. As DNA, the CDR3 is TGTGCCAGTAGTAGGTCGGGGACTAGCGGCACAAGCCCAGAGACCCAGTACTTC. Amino acids: CASSRSGTSGTSPETQYF.

The V call is TRBV5-4, the J call TRBJ2-5, with TRBD1 as a possible D gene (6 bases). V dropped 2 bases and J dropped 2 bases, with 7 bases sitting between them. The CDR3 totals 13 residues. Germline values: CDR1 SGHNT, CDR2 YYREEE (reference sequence). CDR3 DNA sequence: TGTGCCAGCAGCTTCGACAGGCAAGAGACCCAGTACTTC. Translation gives CASSFDRQETQYF.

The chain links TRBV7-8 to TRBJ2-5; the D gene is possibly TRBD1 (6 bases). With the DNA end fitting TRBJ2-7 better, the J assignment may be wrong. Germline assignment: CDR1 SGHVS and CDR2 FQNEAQ. This CDR3 spans 14 amino acids. CDR3 bases: TGTGCCAGCAGCTTAGCAGTAGGGGGCTACGAGCAGTACTTC. The encoded protein is CASSLAVGGYEQYF.

The chain recombines TRBV27 with TRBJ1-2; 9 nucleotides match TRBD1. The CDR3 contains 14 residues. The germline gives CDR1 MNHEY, CDR2 SMNVEV (reference sequence). V gave up 6 bases and J gave up 5 bases; unmatched junction bases: 7. CDR3 region: CASSKGTGRYGYTF. CDR3 coding DNA: TGTGCCAGCAGCAAGGGGACAGGGAGGTATGGCTACACCTTC.

This chain connects TRBV10-3 to TRBJ2-1; D gene ambiguous. Between the trimmed V and J ends, which lost 7 bases and 9 bases, there was a span of 16 bases. The length of the CDR3 is 13 residues. The germline CDR1 and CDR2 sequences are ENHRY and SYGVKD. DNA of the CDR3: TGTGCCATCACCGTAGGTGAGCGTGGTGAGCAGTTCTTC. Encoded protein: CAITVGERGEQFF.

The chain joins TRBV29-1 to TRBJ1-1; 7 nucleotides agree with TRBD1. This CDR3 has 13 residues. CDR1 SQVTM and CDR2 ANQGSEA come from the germline V gene. V was pared by 5 bases and J by 2 bases, with 5 bases of the junction left unmatched. In DNA, the CDR3 is TGCAGCGTTCCGAGACAGGGAAACACTGAAGCTTTCTTT. Its protein product is CSVPRQGNTEAFF.

This clone was recorded a few times. The J gene is TRBJ2-1, the V gene TRBV5-4, with D possibly TRBD2 on 5 matching bases. This CDR3 contains 14 residues. The V and J ends lost 4 bases and 7 bases respectively, with 15 bases between them. Looked up from germline, CDR1 is SGHNT and CDR2 is YYREEE (reference sequence). The CDR3 coding sequence is TGTGCCAGCAGCCGGGCCGAACTAGGAAATGAGCAGTTCTTC. It translates to CASSRAELGNEQFF.

V usage is TRBV4-1 and J usage is TRBJ1-4; a possible D gene is TRBD1 (6 bases). Germline V gene sequence: CDR1 MGHRA, CDR2 YSYEKL. V lost 1 base and J lost 8, with 20 bases in between. This CDR3 region has 17 residues. This CDR3 reads CASSQVPPLDRPEKLFF. DNA for the CDR3: TGCGCCAGCAGCCAAGTGCCCCCGTTGGACAGACCCGAAAAACTGTTTTTT.

The V gene is TRBV4-1, the J gene TRBJ2-7; 16 bases match TRBD2. V lost 1 base and J lost 4; bases outside the gene matches: 1. CDR3 length: 16 residues. Germline values: CDR1 MGHRA, CDR2 YSYEKL. CDR3 nucleotide sequence: TGCGCCAGCAGCCAAGGGGGACTAGCGGGAGGGTACGAGCAGTACTTC. This gives the protein CASSQGGLAGGYEQYF.

The genes are TRBV6-5 and TRBJ2-3, with D possibly matching TRBD2 (5 bases). CDR3 length: 14 amino acids. V was trimmed by 7 bases and J by 7 bases, leaving 18 bases between them. Germline V gives CDR1 MNHEY, CDR2 SVGAGI. CDR3 sequence: CASKRGSNSNTQYF. As DNA, the CDR3 is TGTGCCAGCAAGCGCGGGTCGAATTCAAATACGCAGTATTTT.

The gene calls are TRBV28 and TRBJ2-5; 16 bases map to TRBD2. Per the germline V gene, CDR1 is MDHEN and CDR2 is SYDVKM. The trim removed 4 bases at V and 11 bases at J, leaving 16 bases unmatched. The CDR3 is 18 amino acids. The CDR3 is CASSSGTSGRGSSGEQYF. CDR3 nucleotides: TGTGCCAGCAGTTCCGGGACTAGCGGGAGGGGCTCTTCGGGAGAGCAGTACTTC.

V usage is TRBV7-9 and J usage is TRBJ1-1; D is unresolved. There are 12 residues in the CDR3. Trimming pared 1 base from V and 5 bases from J, leaving 5 bases between. CDR1 and CDR2 from the germline V gene are SEHNR and FQNEAQ (reference sequence). CDR3 sequence reads: CASSLGETEAFF. CDR3 DNA sequence: TGTGCCAGCAGCTTAGGGGAGACTGAAGCTTTCTTT.

The chain combines TRBV29-1 with TRBJ2-3; 9 bases line up with TRBD1. The V and J ends lost 3 bases and 4 bases, in that order; junction bases with no gene match: 5. CDR1 is SQVTM, CDR2 ANQGSEA, per germline. This CDR3 comprises 14 residues. In DNA form, the CDR3 reads TGCAGCGTTGAGACAGGGGGTCAGGCAGATACGCAGTATTTT. Translating gives CSVETGGQADTQYF.

V usage is TRBV7-2 and J usage is TRBJ2-7, with 7 nucleotides matching TRBD1. CDR3 size: 14 residues. CDR1 and CDR2 from the germline V gene are SGHTA and FQGNSA. Unmatched junction bases numbered 6, after V lost 5 bases and J lost 2 bases. Here the CDR3 reads CASSVDRPAYEQYF. As DNA, the CDR3 is TGTGCCAGCAGCGTGGACAGGCCAGCCTACGAGCAGTACTTC.

The genes are TRBV5-1 and TRBJ2-3; the match to TRBD2 covers 10 bases. The CDR3 length is 16 residues. V lost 4 bases to trimming and J lost 4 bases; unmatched junction nucleotides: 9. Germline CDR1 and CDR2: SGHRS and YFSETQ. The CDR3 loop reads CASSPLAGGGSDTQYF. Here the CDR3 DNA reads TGCGCCAGCAGCCCGTTAGCGGGAGGCGGATCAGATACGCAGTATTTT.

The chain recombines TRBV2 with TRBJ2-1; D gene unclear. V lost 3 bases to trimming and J lost 6 bases, with 15 bases between them. This CDR3 region has 15 residues. In germline, CDR1 is SNHLY, CDR2 FYNNEI. The DNA for the CDR3 is TGTGCCAGCAGTGAGGCCTTAGGAGTCGGCAATGAGCAGTTCTTC. Translated, it gives CASSEALGVGNEQFF.

The V gene is TRBV19, the J gene TRBJ1-2; 9 positions agree with TRBD1. The trim removed 5 bases at V and 5 bases at J, leaving 12 bases unmatched. CDR3 size: 16 residues. Germline V gives CDR1 LNHDA, CDR2 SQIVND (reference sequence). CDR3 DNA: TGTGCCAGTAGTCCCCAGGGACAGGGCGCAGGGTATGGCTACACCTTC. Translating gives CASSPQGQGAGYGYTF.